The rows below give T cell receptor beta chains drawn from one sample of a study of blood T cell repertoires in COVID-19. Measured with immunoSEQ multiplex PCR; TCRdb has only the in-frame clones, and not every one. Among approximately 240,000 clones listed, around nine tenths were seen once. Sequenced material: PBMCs or T cells enriched from blood (not recorded which). The receptors stem from a woman aged 18-29 years who had recovered from COVID-19. Each CDR3 is given with its conserved first and last residue. A D gene is named only where the DNA matches it firmly. Some rows have no size entry. The others give once, few or many, or a class for an expanded clone.

d_call clone_size j_call v_call cdr3_nt cdr3_aa
. . TRBJ1-2 TRBV9 TGTGCCAGCAGCACAAGAGCCGGGGGGGCGGATGGCTACACCTTC CASSTRAGGADGYTF
TRBD1 . TRBJ1-2 TRBV6-5 TGTGCCAGCAGTTTCCCCGGGACAGGGATCTATGGCTACACCTTC CASSFPGTGIYGYTF
. medium-sized TRBJ2-5 TRBV14 TGTGCCAGCAGCTCAGAGGAGGGGCGCGAGACCCAGTACTTC CASSSEEGRETQYF
. . TRBJ1-1 TRBV10-3 TGTGCCATCTTACCAACCCGTAGGGGTGAAGCTTTCTTT CAILPTRRGEAFF
TRBD2 . TRBJ2-2 TRBV7-2 TGTGCCAGCAGCGGGGGCCGGGGGACTAGAGTCGGGGAGCTGTTTTTT CASSGGRGTRVGELFF
. . TRBJ2-1 TRBV5-1 TGCGCCAGCAGCTTGACAGTTGCCATGAGCTCCTACAATGAGCAGTTCTTC CASSLTVAMSSYNEQFF
. . TRBJ2-1 TRBV7-6 TGTGCCAGCAGCTTCCAACGAATGGGAGCCCCTATGCTGGATGAGCAGTTCTTC CASSFQRMGAPMLDEQFF
TRBD1 . TRBJ1-2 TRBV4-2 TGTGCCAGCAGCCAAGATTGGAATAGGGGACAGGGCTACACCTTC CASSQDWNRGQGYTF
. . TRBJ1-5 TRBV29-1 TGCAGCGTTGAAGGGAGCGAAAGCAATCAGCCCCAGCATTTT CSVEGSESNQPQHF
. . TRBJ1-2 TRBV9 TGTGCCAGCAGCGAGTCAGACGAGGACTCCTTTTATGGCTACACCTTC CASSESDEDSFYGYTF
TRBD2 . TRBJ2-2 TRBV19 TGTGCCAGTAGTATCGTGGGACTAGCGGGACAGTTCGCGAACACCGGGGAGCTGTTTTTT CASSIVGLAGQFANTGELFF
. once TRBJ1-1 TRBV14 TGTGCCAGCAGCCCGGGGAACACTGAAGCTTTCTTT CASSPGNTEAFF
. few TRBJ1-2 TRBV11-3 TGTGCCAGCTCCCAACCGGGGGGAATTGACTATGGCTACACCTTC CASSQPGGIDYGYTF
TRBD1 . TRBJ1-2 TRBV5-1 TGCGCCAGCAGCTCGGGACAGGCCCTACTGGACTACACCTTC CASSSGQALLDYTF
. . TRBJ2-3 TRBV7-2 TGTGCCAGCACATCCCGGTCGGGGGGCCCAGATACGCAGTATTTT CASTSRSGGPDTQYF
. . TRBJ2-1 TRBV19 TGTGCCAGTAGTATCCTAGCCAATGAGCAGTTCTTC CASSILANEQFF
. . TRBJ1-1 TRBV5-1 TGCGCCAGCAGCTTGGCCGGGGAGGGGGCTTTCTTT CASSLAGEGAFF
TRBD2 . TRBJ2-1 TRBV4-1 TGCGCCAGCAGCCAATTTGGGACTAGCGGGTACAATGAGCAGTTCTTC CASSQFGTSGYNEQFF
TRBD1 . TRBJ1-5 TRBV6-5 TGTGCCAGCAGTTACTTTCAGGGGGCGGCTCAGCCCCAGCATTTT CASSYFQGAAQPQHF
. . TRBJ2-5 TRBV3-1/TRBV3-2 TGTGCCAGCAGCCTTTCAGGAGAGACCCAGTACTTC CASSLSGETQYF
TRBD2 . TRBJ2-2 TRBV5-1 TGCGCCAGCAGCTTGAATCGGCTAGCGGCGTCCGGGGAGCTGTTTTTT CASSLNRLAASGELFF
TRBD1 . TRBJ2-3 TRBV19 TGTGCCAGTAGCGCATCACCGGGGACAGGGGGCGCAGGGCAGTATTTT CASSASPGTGGAGQYF
. . TRBJ2-2 TRBV12-5 TGTGCTAGTGGTTTGAAGGGGGTTTCCGGGGAGCTGTTTTTT CASGLKGVSGELFF
TRBD2 . TRBJ2-1 TRBV4-2 TGTGCCAGCAGCCAAGATCCTAGCGGGAGTATGTACAATGAGCAGTTCTTC CASSQDPSGSMYNEQFF
. . TRBJ2-1 TRBV11-2 TGTGCCAGCAGCTTGGGGCGGTCCTACGACAATGAGCAGTTCTTC CASSLGRSYDNEQFF
TRBD2 . TRBJ2-7 TRBV5-4 TGTGCCAGCAGCCCTACTGTCGGGGGGGCCTCGAAGGAGCAGTACTTC CASSPTVGGASKEQYF
. . TRBJ2-7 TRBV1 TGCACCAGCAGCCAAGGAGGACTAGGGGACTCCTACGAGCAGTACTTC CTSSQGGLGDSYEQYF
TRBD2 . TRBJ2-5 TRBV15 TGTGCCACTTCAGGGACTAGCGGGAGTGGTGAGACCCAGTACTTC CATSGTSGSGETQYF
TRBD1 . TRBJ1-6 TRBV6-5 TGTGCCAGCAATCCGACAGGGGTAAACAATTCACCCCTCCACTTT CASNPTGVNNSPLHF
TRBD2 . TRBJ2-3 TRBV25-1 TGTGCCAGCAGTGAATGGAGCGGGAGGGGCACAGATACGCAGTATTTT CASSEWSGRGTDTQYF
. . TRBJ2-4 TRBV28 TGTGCCAGCAGCTCCGGACAGGCCAAAAACATTCAGTACTTC CASSSGQAKNIQYF
TRBD2 . TRBJ2-2 TRBV5-1 TGCGCCAGCAGCTTGAGTACAGCGGGAGGGAACACCGGGGAGCTGTTTTTT CASSLSTAGGNTGELFF
. . TRBJ1-4 TRBV4-3 TGCGCCAGCAGCCGCCTCAACAGGGCGACTAATGAAAAACTGTTTTTT CASSRLNRATNEKLFF
TRBD1 . TRBJ1-2 TRBV5-1 TGCGCCAGCAGCGACAGGGATTACGGCTACACCTTC CASSDRDYGYTF
. . TRBJ1-4 TRBV2 TGTGCCAGCAGGGCGCAGGGGTTGGGTAATGAAAAACTGTTTTTT CASRAQGLGNEKLFF
. . TRBJ1-1 TRBV7-2 TGTGCCAGCAGCTTAAGCCTGAGCACTGAAGCTTTCTTT CASSLSLSTEAFF
TRBD1 . TRBJ1-2 TRBV5-1 TGCGCCAGCAGCGAGAAACAGGGGCACTATGGCTACACCTTC CASSEKQGHYGYTF
. . TRBJ2-5 TRBV19 TGTGCCAGTAACCAGGGGACGCAAGAGACCCAGTACTTC CASNQGTQETQYF
TRBD1 many TRBJ1-3 TRBV4-1 TGCGCCAGCAGCCCCCGGGGGGACAGGAGCTCTGGAAACACCATATATTTT CASSPRGDRSSGNTIYF
. . TRBJ1-2 TRBV19 TGTGCCAGTAGTATAGGAGCAGGGGATGGCTACACCTTC CASSIGAGDGYTF
. . TRBJ1-2 TRBV15 TGTGCCACCAGCAGAGAAAATGCAGGGGTGGGTGGCTACACCTTC CATSRENAGVGGYTF
. . TRBJ1-2 TRBV5-5 TGTGCCAGCAGCTCGATCGAAGCTCCCTATGGCTACACCTTC CASSSIEAPYGYTF
. . TRBJ2-2 TRBV25-1 TGTGCCAGCAGTGACCTTAAACAGGTGACCGGGGAGCTGTTTTTT CASSDLKQVTGELFF
. . TRBJ2-5 TRBV3-1/TRBV3-2 TGTGCCAGCAGCCAAGTCGCGGAGACCCAGTACTTC CASSQVAETQYF
. . TRBJ1-1 TRBV2 TGTGCCAGCAGTCCCTGGGACGACAGGACTGAAGCTTTCTTT CASSPWDDRTEAFF
TRBD1 . TRBJ1-5 TRBV27 TGTGCCAGCAGCGGGACAGGGGGCGTTTTGGGCAATCAGCCCCAGCATTTT CASSGTGGVLGNQPQHF
. . TRBJ1-5 TRBV12-3/TRBV12-4 TGTGCCAGCAGTTTGGTGAAGGGGGAGCCCCAGCATTTT CASSLVKGEPQHF
. . TRBJ1-1 TRBV2 TGTGCCAGCAGCCTTGAAGGGGATACTGAAGCTTTCTTT CASSLEGDTEAFF
. once TRBJ1-5 TRBV3-1/TRBV3-2 TGTGCCAGCAGCCAAGAGGTTGCAGGGGCGGGTCAGCCCCAGCATTTT CASSQEVAGAGQPQHF
TRBD2 . TRBJ2-7 TRBV27 TGTGCCAGCCGTTGGGGGGAGGGCCCCTACGAGCAGTACTTC CASRWGEGPYEQYF
. once TRBJ1-5 TRBV2 TGTGCCAGCAGTGACTACGGCAATCAGCCCCAGCATTTT CASSDYGNQPQHF
. . TRBJ2-2 TRBV12-5 TGTGCTAGTGGTCAAGGGGGTTCTGGCACCGGGGAGCTGTTTTTT CASGQGGSGTGELFF
TRBD1 . TRBJ1-4 TRBV27 TGTGCCAGCAGCGGGACAGGGCGAGAGGGAAAACTGTTTTTT CASSGTGREGKLFF